This T cell receptor (beta chain) was retrieved from a study of cytomegalovirus exposure and HLA in healthy donors. Overall study results and limits: Cytomegalovirus association was listed for under 200 TCR beta chains. High specificity and sensitivity for cytomegalovirus status were reported for the classifier.

The PCR employed 60 Vbeta primers together with 13 Jbeta primers. This table comes from immunoSEQ multiplex PCR, and its TCRdb copy is limited to in-frame clones, with some not included. Of around 100,000 clones in the sample, 60% to 70% were seen once. The germline gives CDR1 SGHNT, CDR2 YYREEE (reference sequence). With 4 bases removed from V and 2 bases from J, the gap between germline ends came to 12 bases. The CDR3 spans 14 residues. In its sample, this clone was seen once. What it binds is not known. Sample: PBMCs. This sequence joins TRBV5-4 and TRBJ1-1; D remains unclear. This receptor was taken from a woman aged 45-65 years in good health and CMV-seronegative. CDR3 loop: CASSPRPYNTEAFF. In DNA, the CDR3 is TGTGCCAGCAGCCCGCGCCCCTATAACACTGAAGCTTTCTTT.